One sample yielded the 2 T cell receptor beta chains listed below, sequenced in a study of T cells in women clearing cervical HPV infection. Assay: immunoSEQ multiplex PCR; the TCRdb copy retains only in-frame clones and omits some. Reported are about 46,000 clones; the ten largest clones contain roughly a third. Input material: blood buffy coat. All receptors come from a woman between 18 and 70 years old with a cervical HPV16 infection that either progressed to CIN3+ or cleared (not recorded which).

Concerning this clone: From the germline J gene comes the end of the CDR3, since the read stops 3 residues before it. The gene calls are TRBV19 and TRBJ1-4, with TRBD1 matching 9 bases. Germline V gene sequence: CDR1 LNHDA, CDR2 SQIVND (reference sequence). This CDR3 comprises 17 residues. The part of the CDR3 DNA that was read is TGTGCCAGTGTGGACGGACAGGGGTTACCTGGGGCCAACGTA. This encodes CASVDGQGLPGANV. The entire CDR3 reads CASVDGQGLPGANVLFF.

A remark on this clone: The read finishes 3 residues shy of the CDR3 end, and the germline J gene is used to complete it. The chain has TRBV7-2 and TRBJ2-5; D is perhaps TRBD2 (6 bases). This CDR3 comprises 14 residues. The V end lost 2 bases, the J end lost 6 bases, and 13 bases lay between the germline ends. Germline lookup yields CDR1 SGHTA and CDR2 FQGNSA. The CDR3 sequence: CASSLMSGEQTQYF. CDR3 DNA (partial): TGTGCCAGCAGCTTAATGTCGGGGGAGCAGACC.